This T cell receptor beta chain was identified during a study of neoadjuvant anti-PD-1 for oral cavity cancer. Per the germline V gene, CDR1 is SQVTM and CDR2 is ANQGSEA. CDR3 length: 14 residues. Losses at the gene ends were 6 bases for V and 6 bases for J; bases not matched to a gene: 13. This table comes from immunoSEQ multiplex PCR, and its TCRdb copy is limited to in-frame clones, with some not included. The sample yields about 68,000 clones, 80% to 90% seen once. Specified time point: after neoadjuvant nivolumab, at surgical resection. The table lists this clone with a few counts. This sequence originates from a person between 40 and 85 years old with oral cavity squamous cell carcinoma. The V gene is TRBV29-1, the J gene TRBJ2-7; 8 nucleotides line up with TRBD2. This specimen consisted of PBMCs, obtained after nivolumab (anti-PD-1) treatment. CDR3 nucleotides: TGCAGCGTCGCCAGCTCAGCGGGAGTTGTCGAGCAGTACTTC. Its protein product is CSVASSAGVVEQYF.